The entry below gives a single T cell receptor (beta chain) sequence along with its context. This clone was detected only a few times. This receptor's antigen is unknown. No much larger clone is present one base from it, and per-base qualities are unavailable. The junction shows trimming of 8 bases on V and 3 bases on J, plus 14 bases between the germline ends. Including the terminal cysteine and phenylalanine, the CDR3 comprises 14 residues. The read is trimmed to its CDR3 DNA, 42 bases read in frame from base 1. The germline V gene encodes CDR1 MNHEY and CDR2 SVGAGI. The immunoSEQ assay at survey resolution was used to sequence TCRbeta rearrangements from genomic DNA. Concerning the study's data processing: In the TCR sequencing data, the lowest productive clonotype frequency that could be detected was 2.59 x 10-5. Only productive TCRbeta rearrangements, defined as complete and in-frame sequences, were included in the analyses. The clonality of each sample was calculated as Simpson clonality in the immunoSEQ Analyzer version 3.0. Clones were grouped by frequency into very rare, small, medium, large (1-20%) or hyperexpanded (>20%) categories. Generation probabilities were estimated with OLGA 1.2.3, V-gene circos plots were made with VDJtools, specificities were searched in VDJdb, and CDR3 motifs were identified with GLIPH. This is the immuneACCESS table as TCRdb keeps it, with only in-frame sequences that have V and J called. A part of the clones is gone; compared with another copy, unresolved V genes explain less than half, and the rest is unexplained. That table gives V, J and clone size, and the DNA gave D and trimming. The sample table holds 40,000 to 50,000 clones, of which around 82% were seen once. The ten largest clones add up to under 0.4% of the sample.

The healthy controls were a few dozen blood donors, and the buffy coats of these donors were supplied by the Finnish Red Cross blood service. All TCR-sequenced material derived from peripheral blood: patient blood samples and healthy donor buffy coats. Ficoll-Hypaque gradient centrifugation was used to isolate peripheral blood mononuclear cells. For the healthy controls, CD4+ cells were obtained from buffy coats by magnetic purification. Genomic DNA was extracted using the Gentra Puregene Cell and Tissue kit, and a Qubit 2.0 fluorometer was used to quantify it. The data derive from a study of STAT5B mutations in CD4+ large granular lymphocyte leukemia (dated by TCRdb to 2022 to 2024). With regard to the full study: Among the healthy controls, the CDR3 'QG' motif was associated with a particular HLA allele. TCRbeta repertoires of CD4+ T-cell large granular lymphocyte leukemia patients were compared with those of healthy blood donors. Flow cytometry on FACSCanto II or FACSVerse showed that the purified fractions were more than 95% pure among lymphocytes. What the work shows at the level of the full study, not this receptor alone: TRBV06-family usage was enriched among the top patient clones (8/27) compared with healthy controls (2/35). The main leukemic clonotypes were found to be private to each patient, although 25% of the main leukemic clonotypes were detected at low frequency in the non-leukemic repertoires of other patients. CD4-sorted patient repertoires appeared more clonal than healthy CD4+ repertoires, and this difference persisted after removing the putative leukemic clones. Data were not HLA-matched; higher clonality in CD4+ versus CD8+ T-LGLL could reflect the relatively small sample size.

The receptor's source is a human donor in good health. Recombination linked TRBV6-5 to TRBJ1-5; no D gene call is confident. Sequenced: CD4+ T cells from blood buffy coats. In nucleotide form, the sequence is TGTGCCAGCTCTAAGGGAGGGTTCAATCAGCCCCAGCATTTT. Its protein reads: CASSKGGFNQPQHF.